This T cell receptor beta chain appears in the sequencing data of a study of cytomegalovirus exposure and HLA in healthy donors (dated by TCRdb to about 2017). Looking at the study overall: According to an earlier analysis of 450 to 650 of the donors, some 170 million T cells yielded 120 million or so unique TCR beta sequences and more than 250 Gb of sequence data. The T cell repertoires of several hundred subjects were profiled by immunosequencing and related to cytomegalovirus serostatus. Among around 400 genotyped donors of the cohort, an average of around 220,000 unique TCR beta nucleotide sequences was sequenced per donor, of which 15% to 20% were non-productive. Rather than using new phenotypic data, the later analysis identified candidate immune exposures from TCR beta sequences and from how often those sequences occurred across donors. A later analysis re-analyzed previously published TCR beta repertoires from 600 to 850 donors and added high-resolution HLA genotyping to study TCR occurrence patterns. Four to six DR-DQ haplotypes were handled as single units for association and clustering, since linkage in the cohort was strong. The number of typed donors differed by locus: roughly 620-640 for A, B, C, DRB1 and DQB1; approximately 520 for DQA1; approximately 600 for DPA1; and around 490 for DPB1. An earlier analysis of fewer than 750 of the donors used high-throughput TCR beta sequencing to judge whether each TCR beta V gene segment behaved as functional or pseudogenic. In addition to the first cohort of roughly 700 subjects, a separate validation cohort of approximately 110 different subjects was used. In a later genetic analysis, genome-wide SNP genotypes for 398 of the 666 donors were used, and that subset was treated as a discovery cohort. Class I and class II HLA loci were covered by the typing at four-digit resolution. The study aimed to test whether signatures of past pathogen exposure could be identified by cataloging public T cell receptors. Alongside the repertoire data, information on donor age, sex, ethnicity and CMV serostatus was compiled. Every repertoire in the discovery cohort had been generated on one and the same sequencing platform. Among the roughly 400 genotyped donors, around 79% belonged to the genetic ancestry cluster associated with self-reported Caucasian donors. About 330 gigabases of sequencing data and tens of millions of unique TCR sequences made up an early release that covered under 750 HLA-typed donors. To predict cytomegalovirus infection status, the study brought together high-throughput TCR immunosequencing, statistical association of individual TCRs with disease status, and machine learning.

What the work shows at the level of the full study, not this receptor alone: Linkage disequilibrium might explain the correlated functional status among segregating V segments, but an unknown experimental factor could not be ruled out. A further reported finding was that TCR beta sequences accurately predicted the HLA-A and HLA-B alleles for most subjects in the first cohort. In an earlier analysis of about 600 of the donors, most TCR beta V segments appeared in productive rearrangements about 87% or about 30% of the time, broadly matching IMGT annotations. Because the 87-base-pair reads could not distinguish some IMGT-functional V segments, including TRBV6-2 and TRBV6-3, those segments were excluded. An association between a missense DCLRE1C variant and V-gene and J-gene trimming of TCR beta chains was found in a later genetic analysis and replicated in an independent cohort. Because counts were too low, around 18 rarely observed V segments, including chromosome 9 orphons, were left out of the earlier analysis of a few hundred of the donors. At a false discovery rate of 0.05, a later analysis linked around 15,000 TCR beta sequences to specific HLA alleles. A group of highly shared sequence variants was considered likely to be a technical artifact of the sequencing pipeline. Compared with equally common non-associated chains, HLA-associated TCR beta chains in a later analysis were more clonally expanded and had lower generation probabilities. Three of the identified cytomegalovirus-associated TCR beta chains were confirmed in vitro to be specific for cytomegalovirus antigens. Cytomegalovirus status was reported to be diagnosed by the classifier with high specificity and sensitivity in both the original and validation cohorts. A later analysis found that most CMV-associated TCR beta chains appeared HLA-restricted, with HLA associations seemingly driven largely by CMV exposure. This cohort had only TCR beta chains sequenced, and the lack of alpha or paired-chain data limited which features could be detected. It was suggested by the authors that the approach could potentially be generalized to other disease states and immunological phenotypes. Because some donors lacked HLA typing at each locus, the association tests relied only on the typed subset. A total of 150 to 200 TCR beta chains were listed by the study as associated with cytomegalovirus. When HLA alleles, especially DR and DQ, strongly co-occurred, attributing TCR associations to individual alleles was difficult. In a later genetic analysis, fewer N-insertions in productive TCRs were reported among donors in an Asian-associated ancestry cluster than the roughly 700-donor mean. According to a later analysis, parvovirus B19, influenza, CMV and Epstein-Barr virus appeared linked to several top co-occurrence clusters. Presence/absence analyses assumed roughly uniform sequencing depth across donors, an assumption that may not hold. A later analysis found that TCR association rates varied across HLA loci, with DRB1 alleles showing the most associated TCRs and HLA-C alleles the fewest. Most TCR sequences were seen in very few donors, while some public TCRs were found in many individuals. CMV serostatus was the only immune exposure information available for the cohort.

Inclusive of the bounding cysteine and phenylalanine, the CDR3 is 17 residues long. Kept here is only the CDR3 DNA, which spans 51 bases and is read in frame from base 1. V sheds 0 bases and J sheds 3 bases, leaving 15 bases between their ends. The germline V gene yields ENHRY for CDR1 and SYGVKD for CDR2. About this clone itself: Its antigen is still unknown. Nothing much larger sits one base from this clone, and base qualities are not available.

Libraries were built with the immunoSEQ multiplex PCR assay. The multiplex PCR relied on a mix of 60 forward primers for TCR Vbeta segments and 13 reverse primers for TCR Jbeta segments. Amplification of the CDR3 region of rearranged TCR beta genes was performed with a multiplex PCR assay on genomic DNA. The Illumina HiSeq System was used to sequence the amplified TCR beta libraries as 87-base-pair reads. Processing in the source paper ran as follows. A later analysis counted some 74 million unique TCR beta chains across the 650 to 700 repertoires, and some 11 million of these chains were shared by at least two donors. Raw reads were error-corrected and collapsed into unique sequences with a nearest-neighbor algorithm that merged closely related sequences to remove PCR and sequencing errors. Alignment of CDR3 sequences to IMGT reference sequences was used to assign V, D and J gene segments. Each retained sequence needed at least a six-nucleotide match to both a V gene segment and a J gene segment. A rearrangement counted as productive if the CDR3 had no stop codons and remained in frame with V and J, and every other rearrangement counted as non-productive. CDR3 was defined according to IMGT convention as the region running from the second conserved V-encoded cysteine to the conserved J-encoded phenylalanine. The earlier analysis of fewer than 750 of the donors excluded sequences that lacked an unambiguous match to a single V gene segment. An earlier analysis of fewer than 650 of the donors classified V segments as functional when productive rearrangements were above 56.7% and as segregating when the standard deviation between donors was above 5%. To diagnose cytomegalovirus status from the catalog of TCR beta chain sequences, a statistical classification framework was built. V and J gene assignment, in a later analysis, came from comparing TCR nucleotide sequences with IMGT/GENE-DB human TR gene sequences. In a later analysis, CDR3 sequences and most-parsimonious VDJ recombination scenarios were assigned using the TCRdist pipeline. In a later analysis, every TCR beta chain was defined by the combination of its CDR3 amino acid sequence and its V-gene family, and reads without a unique V-gene family were dropped. To address suspected cross-contamination and a sequencing artifact, a later analysis removed around 600 highly shared, low-generation-probability nucleotide sequences. For each public chain, a later analysis derived a clonal expansion index from normalized ranks of inferred template counts within each repertoire. Generation probabilities in a later analysis came from a VDJ recombination model fitted to out-of-frame rearrangements, and those results were checked against IGoR. Hypergeometric tests were used in a later analysis to score TCR-TCR, TCR-HLA and TCR-CMV co-occurrence, with a repertoire-size bias correction applied to the TCR pairs. A later analysis estimated false discovery rates by permuting HLA or CMV assignments 20 times. In a later analysis, co-occurring TCRs were grouped using DBSCAN, and TCRdist sequence similarity was added for clustering within HLA-allele-positive subsets. For co-occurrence clustering, repertoires with fewer than 30,000 or more than 120,000 public chains were excluded, along with about five repertoires with anomalous nucleotide sharing. The clones in this table, taken by TCRdb from immuneACCESS, are in-frame only. Not every clone is retained; where verified, under half of the shortfall comes from an unresolved V gene, and the cause of the rest is unknown. Clone size and V and J calls were adopted from that table, with D and trimming inferred from the DNA. A total of around 190,000 clones appear in this sample, around 79% of them only once. 4% to 4.5% of the sample is taken by the ten largest.

The cohort comprised some 680 healthy bone marrow donors. All cohort members were sampled while nominally healthy, although unrecorded immune exposures were likely present. The donor tested CMV seropositive and was one of the 289 seropositive cohort members. Every donor gave a peripheral blood sample, and the peripheral blood mononuclear cells from that sample were used for TCR beta sequencing. The Qiagen DNeasy Blood Extraction Kit was used to extract genomic DNA from the blood cell samples. The rearranged segments are TRBV10-3 and TRBJ1-5, and possibly TRBD1, on 6 matching bases. The specimen was PBMCs. The origin of this receptor is a woman between 25 and 40 years old in good health and CMV-seropositive. DNA sequence: TGTGCCATCAGTGAGTCCACAGCTGGACAGTTCAATCAGCCCCAGCATTTT. It encodes CAISESTAGQFNQPQHF.